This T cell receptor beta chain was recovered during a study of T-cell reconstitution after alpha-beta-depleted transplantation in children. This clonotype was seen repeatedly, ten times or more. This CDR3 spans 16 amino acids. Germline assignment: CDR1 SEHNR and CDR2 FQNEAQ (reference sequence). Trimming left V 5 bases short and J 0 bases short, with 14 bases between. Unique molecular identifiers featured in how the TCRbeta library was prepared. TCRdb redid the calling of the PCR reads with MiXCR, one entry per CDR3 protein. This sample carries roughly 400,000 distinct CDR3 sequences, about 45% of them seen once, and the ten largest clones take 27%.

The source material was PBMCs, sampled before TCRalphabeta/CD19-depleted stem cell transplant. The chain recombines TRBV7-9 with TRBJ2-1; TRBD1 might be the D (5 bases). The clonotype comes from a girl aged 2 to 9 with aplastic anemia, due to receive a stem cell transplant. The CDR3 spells CASSPRRQTSYNEQFF. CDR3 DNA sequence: TGTGCCAGCAGCCCAAGAAGACAGACCTCCTACAATGAGCAGTTCTTC.